One T cell receptor (beta chain) is described in this entry. What it binds is unknown. The data belong to a study of cytomegalovirus exposure and HLA in healthy donors. In germline, CDR1 is MNHEY, CDR2 SMNVEV (reference sequence). V shed 8 bases and J 9 bases; nucleotides not matched to a gene: 7. The CDR3 extends over 15 amino acids. 13 Jbeta primers and 60 Vbeta primers were used for the PCR. How the authors handled the data: Later, an analysis found approximately 80 million unique TCR beta chains, and approximately 10 million of these were shared. This table comes from immunoSEQ multiplex PCR, and its TCRdb copy is limited to in-frame clones, with some not included. V and J calls and clone size come straight from that table; D and trimming were deduced from the DNA. The data show 120,000 or so clones, with around 73% seen just once and roughly a tenth held by the top ten. Study outcomes and limitations: Productive status was seen about 87% or about 30% of the time for most TCR beta V segments in an earlier analysis. Near-uniform donor sequencing depth was presumed by presence/absence analyses.

Specimen: PBMCs. The gene calls are TRBV27 and TRBJ2-1; 16 positions agree with TRBD2. The TCR was taken from a man aged 25 to 40 in good health and CMV-seropositive. The CDR3 nucleotides read TGTGCCAGCGTTCCAGGGACTAGCGGGAGGGGTGAGCAGTTCTTC. Translation gives CASVPGTSGRGEQFF.